The 29 T cell receptor beta chains below all came from one sample that was sequenced in a study of T cell changes during pregnancy in multiple sclerosis. Profiled with immunoSEQ multiplex PCR; TCRdb holds only in-frame clones, not every one. Among over 50,000 clones listed, around 92% were seen once. The sequencing used peripheral blood, collected in the first trimester of pregnancy. The receptors here all came from a female donor with multiple sclerosis, enrolled in a pregnancy study.

The chain has TRBV4-3 and TRBJ2-6; the D is unclear. The ends were cut back, 5 bases at V and 0 bases at J, with 8 bases in the middle. CDR1 and CDR2 from the germline V gene are LGHNA and YSLEER. This CDR3 region has 15 residues. The CDR3 nucleotides read TGCGCCAGCAGCGAAACAGACTCTGGGGCCAACGTCCTGACTTTC. This sequence encodes CASSETDSGANVLTF.

V gene TRBV28 combines with J gene TRBJ2-2, with D perhaps matching TRBD2 (6 bases). V was trimmed by 2 bases and J by 5 bases, leaving 6 bases between them. The CDR3 is 13 amino acids. Germline V gene data show CDR1 as MDHEN and CDR2 as SYDVKM. CDR3 protein: CASSLGGTGELFF. CDR3 DNA: TGTGCCAGCAGTTTAGGGGGGACCGGGGAGCTGTTTTTT.

The chain combines TRBV5-4 with TRBJ2-3; 8 nucleotides line up with TRBD1. Unmatched junction bases numbered 8, after V lost 4 bases and J lost 4 bases. CDR1 is SGHNT, CDR2 YYREEE, per germline (reference sequence). There are 15 residues in the CDR3. The CDR3 region has the DNA TGTGCCAGCAGCCCCAGGGACAGGACGGCAGATACGCAGTATTTT. This encodes CASSPRDRTADTQYF.

This rearrangement joins TRBV7-3 to TRBJ2-7; D possibly corresponds to TRBD2 (6 bases). Trimming pared 0 bases from V and 7 bases from J, leaving 13 bases between. The CDR3 sequence is 14 residues long. Germline V gene lookup returns CDR1 SGHTA and CDR2 FQGTGA. The CDR3 here is CASSLTGGGDEQYF. CDR3 nucleotides: TGTGCCAGCAGCTTAACTGGAGGCGGGGATGAGCAGTACTTC.

The rearrangement joins TRBV7-9 to TRBJ2-3; tentatively, D is TRBD2 (5 bases). This CDR3 is 14 amino acids long. V was cut by 4 bases and J by 5 bases, with 13 bases left in between. Germline V gene sequence: CDR1 SEHNR, CDR2 FQNEAQ (reference sequence). In nucleotides, the CDR3 is TGTGCCAGCAGCTCATCACTAGGAGGAGATACGCAGTATTTT. This gives the protein CASSSSLGGDTQYF.

The CDR3 region has the DNA TGTGCCAGCAGTCTCCTAGGAGGGTACGAGCAGTACTTC. Encoded protein: CASSLLGGYEQYF. The chain has TRBV28 and TRBJ2-7, with D possibly matching TRBD2 (6 bases). The germline V and J ends were trimmed by 5 bases and 4 bases, with 12 bases remaining between them. CDR1 is MDHEN, CDR2 SYDVKM, per germline. There are 13 residues in the CDR3.

The chain carries TRBV5-1 and TRBJ2-5; 10 nucleotides line up with TRBD1. Germline V gives CDR1 SGHRS, CDR2 YFSETQ. CDR3 length: 14 residues. Losses at the gene ends were 4 bases for V and 3 bases for J; bases not matched to a gene: 3. The CDR3 nucleotides are TGCGCCAGCAGCGGGGGGACAGGGGAAGAGACCCAGTACTTC. Protein sequence: CASSGGTGEETQYF.

The genes are TRBV27 and TRBJ2-3, with TRBD2 as a possible D gene (5 bases). CDR3 length equals 14 residues. V was shortened by 6 bases and J by 5 bases, with 15 bases between the two germline ends. CDR1 MNHEY and CDR2 SMNVEV come from the germline V gene (reference sequence). In DNA form, the CDR3 reads TGTGCCAGCAGGGGAGACGGAGTTGAAGATACGCAGTATTTT. This codes for CASRGDGVEDTQYF.

The chain carries TRBV9 and TRBJ1-1; D is ambiguous. The CDR3 runs to 16 residues. Germline V gives CDR1 SGDLS, CDR2 YYNGEE. V was pared by 0 bases and J by 0 bases, with 12 bases between. The CDR3 DNA follows: TGTGCCAGCAGCGTAGATGACGGCAGGTTGAACACTGAAGCTTTCTTT. Encoded protein: CASSVDDGRLNTEAFF.

This clone was seen a single time. The V gene is TRBV7-2, the J gene TRBJ2-5; D is ambiguous. V gave up 0 bases and J gave up 5 bases, with 13 bases separating them. Germline loops: CDR1 SGHTA, CDR2 FQGNSA. This CDR3 contains 15 residues. CDR3 sequence (DNA): TGTGCCAGCAGCTTAGCGTCTGCGGTTGGGGAGACCCAGTACTTC. Its protein product is CASSLASAVGETQYF.

This chain joins TRBV10-2 and TRBJ1-1; D is uncertain. The CDR3 covers 15 residues. The germline V gene has CDR1 WSHSY and CDR2 SAAADI. V lost 5 bases and J lost 1, with 14 bases in between. CDR3 amino acids: CASSIVFVKNTEAFF. The CDR3 region has the DNA TGCGCCAGCAGTATAGTTTTTGTGAAGAACACTGAAGCTTTCTTT.

The chain uses TRBV29-1 and TRBJ2-1, with D possibly matching TRBD2 (7 bases). The V end was cut by 8 bases, the J end by 9 bases, with 23 bases between. The germline CDR1 and CDR2 sequences are SQVTM and ANQGSEA. This CDR3 region has 14 residues. The CDR3 reads CSTLGGMGRGEQFF. CDR3 coding DNA: TGCAGCACCTTAGGGGGGATGGGGAGGGGTGAGCAGTTCTTC.

V and J are TRBV29-1 and TRBJ2-7, with 8 nucleotides matching TRBD1. CDR3 length equals 13 residues. J gave up 5 bases and V 6 bases, and 9 bases lay outside the gene matches. Germline CDR1 reads SQVTM; CDR2 reads ANQGSEA. CDR3 protein: CSVAGGSRNEQYF. The CDR3, as DNA: TGCAGCGTGGCAGGGGGCTCGAGGAACGAGCAGTACTTC.

This chain connects TRBV7-2 to TRBJ2-1; possibly TRBD1 for D (6 bases). Per the germline V gene, CDR1 is SGHTA and CDR2 is FQGNSA. This CDR3 contains 14 residues. Trimming took 1 base from V and 8 from J, leaving 12 bases between them. CDR3 sequence: CASSLEGRGYEQFF. The CDR3 DNA follows: TGTGCCAGCAGCTTAGAAGGCAGGGGTTATGAGCAGTTCTTC.

This clone was recorded at least ten times. The rearrangement links TRBV9 to TRBJ1-3; perhaps TRBD1 as D (5 bases). The germline V gene encodes CDR1 SGDLS and CDR2 YYNGEE. This CDR3 is built from 13 residues. V was cut by 0 bases and J by 4 bases, with 5 bases left in between. CDR3 coding DNA: TGTGCCAGCAGCGTAGGACAGGGAAACACCATATATTTT. Protein sequence: CASSVGQGNTIYF. Full variable domain (remainder filled in from reference TRBV9 and TRBJ1-3): DSGVTQTPKHLITATGQRVTLRCSPRSGDLSVYWYQQSLDQGLQFLIQYYNGEERAKGNILERFSAQQFPDLHSELNLSSLELGDSALYFCASSVGQGNTIYFGEGSWLTVV.

CDR3 DNA: TGTGCCAGTAAGGGTAGCGGCGGGGAGCTGTTTTTT. Amino acids: CASKGSGGELFF. The rearrangement uses TRBV19 and TRBJ2-2; a possible D gene is TRBD2 (6 bases). The V gene's germline CDR1 is LNHDA and CDR2 SQIVND (reference sequence). The CDR3 is 12 residues long. V was clipped by 7 bases and J by 7 bases, with 10 bases between them.

The rearrangement joins TRBV6-5 to TRBJ1-2; no clear D gene. Germline CDR1 reads MNHEY; CDR2 reads SVGAGI. This CDR3 region has 14 residues. The germline V and J ends were trimmed by 5 bases and 7 bases, with 17 bases remaining between them. CDR3 region: CASSTNQLMFGYTF. CDR3 DNA: TGTGCCAGCAGTACCAACCAACTAATGTTTGGCTACACCTTC.

The chain carries TRBV11-2 and TRBJ1-1; 8 bases map to TRBD1. The germline CDR1 and CDR2 sequences are SGHAT and FQNNGV. V was clipped by 5 bases and J by 1 base; unmatched bases: 3. This CDR3 is 14 amino acids long. CDR3 nucleotide sequence: TGTGCCAGCAGCCCTACAGGGGGGAACACTGAAGCTTTCTTT. As protein: CASSPTGGNTEAFF.

The chain is built from TRBV11-2 and TRBJ2-5; the match to TRBD1 covers 12 bases. Germline CDR1 reads SGHAT; CDR2 reads FQNNGV. The CDR3 length is 15 residues. Trimming cost V 1 base and J 5 bases; bases outside gene matches: 2. Written as DNA, the CDR3 is TGTGCCAGCAGCTTAGGGGACAGGGGGCACGAGACCCAGTACTTC. The encoded protein is CASSLGDRGHETQYF.

Concerning this clone itself: At one boundary the junction diverges from the germline segment, which might be a read error. Other DNA sequences in this sample translate to the same CDR3. The rearrangement uses TRBV7-8 and TRBJ2-7, with 8 bases identical to TRBD1. The CDR3 sequence is 15 residues long. Germline V CDR1 and CDR2: SGHVS, FQNEAQ. This chain's CDR3 is CASSSGQASSYEQYF. The DNA for the CDR3 is TGCGCCAGCAGCTCGGGACAGGCGAGCTCCTACGAGCAGTACTTC.

The V call is TRBV19, the J call TRBJ1-3; unclear D gene. The CDR3 has 17 amino acids. CDR1 and CDR2 (germline): LNHDA, SQIVND (reference sequence). Deletions cut 5 bases from V and 2 bases from J, with 19 bases between. The CDR3: CASSHRREWRTGNTIYF. CDR3 DNA: TGTGCCAGTAGTCATCGGAGGGAGTGGAGGACTGGAAACACCATATATTTT.

This CDR3 is CASSITRRAASGWGNEQFF. The CDR3 DNA is TGTGCCAGTAGTATAACCAGGCGGGCCGCTAGCGGTTGGGGCAATGAGCAGTTCTTC. J is TRBJ2-1 and V is TRBV19, with 7 bases that match TRBD2. V lost 2 bases, J lost 6 bases, and 19 bases stayed unmatched. The CDR3 is 19 residues long. Germline loops: CDR1 LNHDA, CDR2 SQIVND (reference sequence).

This sequence joins TRBV16 and TRBJ1-2; no reliable D call. The CDR3 contains 13 residues. In germline, CDR1 is KGHSY, CDR2 FQNENV. V shed 3 bases and J shed 5 bases, with 10 bases lying between them. CDR3 bases: TGTGCCAGCAGCCAGACTACCTTTTATGGCTACACCTTC. Its protein is CASSQTTFYGYTF. The whole variable domain, filled in from reference TRBV16 and TRBJ1-2, reads GEEVAQTPKHLVRGEGQKAKLYCAPIKGHSYVFWYQQVLKNEFKFLISFQNENVFDETGMPKERFSAKCLPNSPCSLEIQATKLEDSAVYFCASSQTTFYGYTFGSGTRLTVV.

This chain links TRBV18 with TRBJ2-1; 7 bases align to TRBD1. Germline-derived CDR1 and CDR2 are KGHSH and LQKENI. CDR3 size: 17 residues. Trimming removed 3 bases from V and 3 bases from J; junction bases left unmatched: 11. The CDR3 loop is CASSPTRRQGHYNEQFF. The CDR3 DNA sequence: TGTGCCAGCTCACCCACTCGCCGACAGGGCCACTACAATGAGCAGTTCTTC.

This clone was picked up one time. V usage is TRBV19 and J usage is TRBJ2-2, with 9 positions matching TRBD2. From germline, CDR1 is LNHDA and CDR2 SQIVND (reference sequence). J gave up 6 bases and V 3 bases, and 8 bases lay outside the gene matches. The CDR3 has 16 amino acids. The CDR3 spells CASSMLGGRVAGELFF. The CDR3 DNA reads TGTGCCAGTAGTATGCTTGGCGGGAGGGTCGCCGGGGAGCTGTTTTTT.

V gene TRBV15 combines with J gene TRBJ2-2; 8 nucleotides match TRBD2. V lost 0 bases to trimming and J lost 6 bases; unmatched junction nucleotides: 3. Germline V gene lookup returns CDR1 LNHNV and CDR2 YYDKDF (reference sequence). The CDR3 has 15 amino acids. The CDR3 here is CATSRDQAGAGELFF. The CDR3 nucleotides are TGTGCCACCAGCAGAGATCAAGCGGGAGCCGGGGAGCTGTTTTTT.

This clone was seen only once. The genes are TRBV2 and TRBJ2-3; TRBD2 matches at 12 bases. V shed 5 bases, J shed 4 bases, and the junction held 4 bases outside the gene matches. The CDR3 is 15 residues long. Germline CDR1 is SNHLY and CDR2 is FYNNEI. The CDR3 nucleotides read TGTGCCAGCAGTCCTGGACTAGCGGGGCCAGATACGCAGTATTTT. This sequence encodes CASSPGLAGPDTQYF.

The chain uses TRBV28 and TRBJ2-7; 13 nucleotides match TRBD2. The CDR3 runs to 13 residues. Germline V lookup: CDR1 MDHEN, CDR2 SYDVKM. With V trimmed by 8 bases and J by 4 bases, 2 bases remained unmatched. CDR3 nucleotides: TGTGCCAGCGAACTAGCGGGAGGGTACGAGCAGTACTTC. Encoded protein: CASELAGGYEQYF.

The CDR3 DNA sequence: TGTGCCAGCAGCCAAACTCCGGGACAGGGGAATCAGCCCCAGCATTTT. This gives the protein CASSQTPGQGNQPQHF. V usage is TRBV4-2 and J usage is TRBJ1-5; the match to TRBD1 covers 10 bases. In germline, CDR1 is LGHNA, CDR2 YNFKEQ. The CDR3 has 16 amino acids. V shed 2 bases, J shed 4 bases, and the junction held 5 bases outside the gene matches.